These 13 T cell receptor beta chains originate from one sample sequenced in a study of OX40 agonist ivuxolimab in advanced cancers. This table comes from immunoSEQ multiplex PCR, and its TCRdb copy is limited to in-frame clones, with some not included. Of approximately 50,000 clones in the sample, 85% to 95% are singletons; the top ten hold 11%. This specimen was CD4+ or CD8+ T cells sorted from blood, taken in a trial of the OX40 agonist ivuxolimab. All receptors come from an adult with an advanced solid tumor such as melanoma, head and neck, liver or kidney cancer.

The chain recombines TRBV27 with TRBJ2-2; D gene ambiguous. The CDR3 consists of 15 residues. V lost 1 base, J lost 6 bases, and 12 bases lay in between. CDR1 is MNHEY and CDR2 is SMNVEV in the germline V gene (reference sequence). CDR3 loop: CASSLWPYGAGELFF. CDR3 coding DNA: TGTGCCAGCAGTTTATGGCCTTATGGGGCCGGGGAGCTGTTTTTT.

The V call is TRBV19, the J call TRBJ2-2; 9 positions match TRBD2. The germline V gene has CDR1 LNHDA and CDR2 SQIVND (reference sequence). The J segment lost 5 bases and the V segment lost 9 bases, leaving 4 bases of the junction unmatched. The CDR3 contains 13 residues. CDR3: CASQREETGELFF. The DNA for the CDR3 is TGTGCCAGCCAGCGGGAGGAAACCGGGGAGCTGTTTTTT. The full variable domain, in which reference TRBV19 and TRBJ2-2 provide the parts outside the CDR3, is DGGITQSPKYLFRKEGQNVTLSCEQNLNHDAMYWYRQDPGQGLRLIYYSQIVNDFQKGDIAEGYSVSREKKESFPLTVTSAQKNPTAFYLCASQREETGELFFGEGSRLTVL.

V usage is TRBV19 and J usage is TRBJ1-1; possibly TRBD1 for D (5 bases). Trimming removed 7 bases at V and 0 bases at J, with 15 bases between. This CDR3 is 15 amino acids long. The germline V gene has CDR1 LNHDA and CDR2 SQIVND (reference sequence). The CDR3 nucleotides read TGTGCCAGTATCCCGGGACCTCTCATGAACACTGAAGCTTTCTTT. It specifies CASIPGPLMNTEAFF.

The chain uses TRBV9 and TRBJ1-2; D call uncertain. V lost 3 bases and J 0 bases, leaving 15 bases between the germline ends. Germline V gene data show CDR1 as SGDLS and CDR2 as YYNGEE. The CDR3 covers 16 residues. The CDR3 protein is CASSGWGPNTNYGYTF. CDR3 nucleotide sequence: TGTGCCAGCAGCGGTTGGGGTCCGAATACTAACTATGGCTACACCTTC.

The chain has TRBV4-1 and TRBJ2-1; 7 bases line up with TRBD2. This CDR3 spans 13 amino acids. Germline assignment: CDR1 MGHRA and CDR2 YSYEKL. The ends lost 3 bases at V and 7 bases at J; junction bases unmatched: 3. The CDR3 DNA is TGCGCCAGCAGCCACGGCGGGAGTAATGAGCAGTTCTTC. Its protein product is CASSHGGSNEQFF.

This sequence joins TRBV9 and TRBJ2-1, with TRBD1 as a possible D gene (6 bases). Trimming stripped 4 bases from V and 7 bases from J, with 9 bases between. From germline, CDR1 is SGDLS and CDR2 YYNGEE. The CDR3 has 12 residues. The CDR3 nucleotides are TGTGCCAGCAGCCCTGGACAGAATGAGCAGTTCTTC. It yields the protein CASSPGQNEQFF.

The J gene is TRBJ1-1, the V gene TRBV9, with 9 bases aligning to TRBD1. Germline lookup yields CDR1 SGDLS and CDR2 YYNGEE. V lost 4 bases to trimming and J lost 6 bases; unmatched junction nucleotides: 10. This CDR3 region has 15 residues. CDR3 in amino acids: CASSPPGQGYAEAFF. The CDR3 DNA follows: TGTGCCAGCAGCCCTCCCGGACAGGGGTACGCTGAAGCTTTCTTT.

This rearrangement joins TRBV9 to TRBJ2-7; no clear D gene. V dropped 4 bases and J dropped 2 bases, with 16 bases sitting between them. This CDR3 comprises 15 residues. Germline-derived CDR1 and CDR2 are SGDLS and YYNGEE. CDR3 region: CASSPPSALPYEQYF. The CDR3 DNA is TGTGCCAGCAGCCCCCCCAGCGCCCTCCCCTACGAGCAGTACTTC.

The V and J genes are TRBV6-5 and TRBJ1-1; perhaps TRBD1 as D (5 bases). This CDR3 comprises 15 residues. V was shortened by 4 bases and J by 7 bases, with 19 bases between the two germline ends. CDR1 and CDR2 (germline): MNHEY, SVGAGI. CDR3 DNA: TGTGCCAGCAGTTCATCCGGGACGCCGGTCAGTGAAGCTTTCTTT. Its protein product is CASSSSGTPVSEAFF.

The table lists this clone with a count of one. The chain carries TRBV7-9 and TRBJ1-5; D remains unclear. The germline V gene has CDR1 SEHNR and CDR2 FQNEAQ (reference sequence). Trimming shortened V by 1 base and J by 8 bases, and 9 bases separated the two germline ends. This CDR3 has 13 amino acids. The CDR3 DNA is TGTGCCAGCAGCTTAGGGGGTCTGGAGCCCCAGCATTTT. Protein: CASSLGGLEPQHF.

Concerning this clone itself: Distinct nucleotide sequences in the sample also encode this CDR3. The chain couples TRBV27 to TRBJ1-1; D unresolved. Deletions cut 3 bases from V and 0 bases from J, with 5 bases between. Germline CDR1 is MNHEY and CDR2 is SMNVEV (reference sequence). The CDR3 length is 13 residues. The chain's CDR3 is CASSLGLNTEAFF. As DNA, the CDR3 is TGTGCCAGCAGTTTGGGCCTGAACACTGAAGCTTTCTTT.

The chain uses TRBV6-5 and TRBJ2-7; TRBD1 agrees at 10 bases. The V gene end was trimmed by 7 bases and the J gene end by 2 bases; junction bases not matched to a gene: 2. Germline CDR1 MNHEY, CDR2 SVGAGI. The CDR3 spans 13 residues. The CDR3 DNA is TGTGCCAGCACCGGGACAGGGGCCTACGAGCAGTACTTC. This codes for CASTGTGAYEQYF.

The chain carries TRBV27 and TRBJ1-5; D unclear. Trimming removed 4 bases at V and 2 bases at J, with 6 bases between. CDR1 is MNHEY and CDR2 is SMNVEV in the germline V gene (reference sequence). The CDR3 is 13 amino acids. CDR3 sequence: CASSWAGNQPQHF. For the CDR3, the DNA is TGTGCCAGCAGTTGGGCAGGCAATCAGCCCCAGCATTTT.